These T cell receptor beta chains were read from a single sample in a study of cytomegalovirus exposure and HLA in healthy donors. This table comes from immunoSEQ multiplex PCR, and its TCRdb copy is limited to in-frame clones, with some not included. This table holds 60,000 to 70,000 clones, around 80% found once. Material: PBMCs. The receptors were gathered from a woman in her 40s in good health and CMV-seropositive. CDR3s include the opening cysteine and the closing phenylalanine or tryptophan. The D gene is left open where the match is weak. Rows give clone size only sometimes, using once, few, many, or a class for an expanded clone.

j_gene | v_gene | abundance | d_gene | CDR3aa | CDR3nt
TRBJ2-7 | TRBV11-2 | - | TRBD2 | CASGPGGGSIYEQYF | TGTGCCAGCGGCCCGGGCGGGGGATCTATCTACGAGCAGTACTTC
TRBJ2-1 | TRBV4-1 | few | - | CASSPDWTDTMVGQFF | TGCGCCAGCAGCCCTGACTGGACAGATACAATGGTTGGGCAGTTCTTC
TRBJ1-1 | TRBV4-3 | - | - | CASSQGVRATEAFF | TGCGCCAGCAGCCAAGGGGTCAGGGCAACTGAAGCTTTCTTT
TRBJ1-1 | TRBV7-9 | - | - | CASSFNNMNTEAFF | TGTGCCAGCAGCTTCAACAATATGAACACTGAAGCTTTCTTT
TRBJ1-1 | TRBV5-4 | once | - | CASTPGGRGGNTEAFF | TGTGCCAGCACCCCCGGTGGACGGGGGGGGAACACTGAAGCTTTCTTT
TRBJ1-3 | TRBV9 | - | - | CASSGGGSGNTIYF | TGTGCCAGCAGCGGGGGGGGGTCTGGAAACACCATATATTTT
TRBJ1-6 | TRBV5-1 | - | TRBD1 | CASSSQGDVNSPLHF | TGCGCCAGCAGCTCCCAGGGGGACGTTAATTCACCCCTCCACTTT
TRBJ2-6 | TRBV7-9 | - | - | CASSPRGGHGANVLTF | TGTGCCAGCAGCCCTAGGGGTGGGCATGGGGCCAACGTCCTGACTTTC
TRBJ2-1 | TRBV7-9 | - | - | CASSPSWSNEQFF | TGTGCCAGCAGCCCTTCTTGGAGCAATGAGCAGTTCTTC
TRBJ2-1 | TRBV7-2 | - | TRBD1 | CASTIPGQGNEQFF | TGTGCCAGCACCATCCCGGGACAGGGGAATGAGCAGTTCTTC
TRBJ2-3 | TRBV5-1 | few | TRBD2 | CASRPGLATSTDTQYF | TGCGCCAGCAGACCCGGACTAGCAACTAGCACAGATACGCAGTATTTT
TRBJ2-1 | TRBV9 | - | - | CASSVVAGRSYNEQFF | TGTGCCAGCAGCGTAGTCGCAGGGAGGTCCTACAATGAGCAGTTCTTC
TRBJ2-1 | TRBV28 | - | TRBD2 | CASSLGLAGGLDEQFF | TGTGCCAGCAGTCTGGGACTAGCGGGGGGGCTTGATGAGCAGTTCTTC
TRBJ1-1 | TRBV7-9 | few | TRBD1 | CASSSTRDRGDTEAFF | TGTGCCAGCAGCTCTACGCGGGACAGGGGAGACACTGAAGCTTTCTTT
TRBJ2-2 | TRBV6-6 | once | TRBD2 | CASTSGLADTGELFF | TGTGCCAGCACCTCGGGACTAGCGGACACCGGGGAGCTGTTTTTT
TRBJ1-5 | TRBV5-1 | few | - | CASSLDNNQPQHF | TGCGCCAGCAGCTTGGACAACAATCAGCCCCAGCATTTT
TRBJ2-7 | TRBV19 | - | TRBD1 | CASSPGDRGEPYEQYF | TGTGCCAGTAGTCCCGGTGACAGGGGAGAGCCCTACGAGCAGTACTTC
TRBJ2-7 | TRBV6-5 | few | - | CASSYWAGAYEQYF | TGTGCCAGCAGTTACTGGGCAGGGGCCTACGAGCAGTACTTC
TRBJ2-2 | TRBV18 | - | TRBD1 | CASSPRGLVTGELFF | TGTGCCAGCTCACCCAGGGGGCTGGTAACCGGGGAGCTGTTTTTT
TRBJ2-3 | TRBV4-3 | - | - | CASSQDLGAADTQYF | TGCGCCAGCAGCCAAGATTTAGGGGCGGCAGATACGCAGTATTTT
TRBJ2-7 | TRBV6-1 | once | - | CAGAQAYEQYF | TGTGCCGGAGCACAGGCATACGAGCAGTACTTC
TRBJ2-2 | TRBV10-1 | - | TRBD1 | CAIRWDRVAGELFF | TGCGCCATCAGGTGGGACAGGGTTGCCGGGGAGCTGTTTTTT
TRBJ2-1 | TRBV15 | - | TRBD1 | CATSRDLRTTGTGGVEQFF | TGTGCCACCAGCAGAGACTTACGAACTACCGGGACAGGGGGCGTTGAGCAGTTCTTC
TRBJ1-2 | TRBV7-2 | - | TRBD1 | CASSPGGTGRIGYTF | TGTGCCAGCAGCCCGGGCGGGACAGGCAGGATCGGCTACACCTTC
TRBJ1-2 | TRBV27 | - | - | CASRDGGQTNYGYTF | TGTGCCAGCAGGGATGGTGGACAGACTAACTATGGCTACACCTTC